The clone carrying this TCR beta chain has only a few counts. The target antigen is unknown. This sample stems from a study of T-cell reconstitution after alpha-beta-depleted transplantation in children. For TCRbeta, the library was prepared with unique molecular identifiers. TCRdb passed the PCR reads through MiXCR, listing each CDR3 protein once. The table has 750,000 to 950,000 distinct CDR3 sequences, approximately 15% seen once. Study outcomes and limitations: From newly produced T cells came most of the T-cell counts and diversity one year after transplant. From surviving recipient T cells and thymic progenitors came the high day-60 TCRbeta diversity observed in some patients. In patients about two months after transplant, alpha-beta T cells reportedly arose from several hundred expanded graft clones.

The origin of this receptor is a male patient aged 10-17 years who had a stem cell transplant for acute lymphoblastic leukemia, so the T cells may come from the graft donor. Sequenced material: PBMCs, mostly from graft donor cells, taken 360 days after TCRalphabeta/CD19-depleted stem cell transplant.

The CDR3 spells CASSAIHLGLGSYNEQFF. The CDR3 region has the DNA TGTGCCAGCAGTGCCATCCATCTTGGACTAGGTTCCTACAATGAGCAGTTCTTC. V is TRBV2 and J is TRBJ2-1; TRBD2 aligns across 7 bases. V shed 4 bases and J 1 base; nucleotides not matched to a gene: 13. The CDR3 is 18 amino acids. CDR1 is SNHLY, CDR2 FYNNEI, per germline.